The 12 T cell receptor beta chains given below trace back to one sample, sequenced in a study of cytomegalovirus exposure and HLA in healthy donors. Profiling relied on immunoSEQ multiplex PCR, and the TCRdb table lists in-frame clones only, not all of them. The sample includes approximately 160,000 clones, about 86% of them seen just once. Sequencing was performed on PBMCs. These receptors were taken from a woman under 30 in good health and CMV-seronegative.

This clone was picked up many times. Other nucleotide sequences in the sample specify the same CDR3. V is TRBV9 and J is TRBJ1-3; D unclear. Trimming left V 0 bases short and J 3 bases short, with 7 bases between. From germline, CDR1 is SGDLS and CDR2 YYNGEE. This CDR3 is 14 amino acids long. This CDR3 reads CASSVAGNGNTIYF. The CDR3 nucleotides read TGTGCCAGCAGCGTAGCGGGGAATGGAAACACCATATATTTT.

The chain carries TRBV29-1 and TRBJ1-1; D possibly corresponds to TRBD1 (5 bases). The CDR3 is made up of 13 amino acids. CDR1 and CDR2 (germline): SQVTM, ANQGSEA. V gave up 7 bases and J gave up 1 base, with 13 bases separating them. In DNA, the CDR3 is TGCAGCGGTTGGATTGGGGCGAACACTGAAGCTTTCTTT. Translated: CSGWIGANTEAFF.

V gene TRBV10-3 combines with J gene TRBJ1-2; 7 nucleotides match TRBD1. After removal of 2 bases from V and 3 bases from J, the junction contained 9 bases not matched to a gene. Germline CDR1 reads ENHRY; CDR2 reads SYGVKD. This CDR3 has 16 amino acids. CDR3 protein: CAISEELPGQHYGYTF. The CDR3 nucleotides read TGTGCCATCAGTGAGGAACTTCCGGGACAGCACTATGGCTACACCTTC.

V usage is TRBV27 and J usage is TRBJ1-2; 10 nucleotides line up with TRBD1. The CDR3 has 18 amino acids. Germline CDR1 is MNHEY and CDR2 is SMNVEV (reference sequence). V shed 5 bases and J 1 base; nucleotides not matched to a gene: 13. As DNA, the CDR3 is TGTGCCAGCAGTCCCCTCGACAGGGGGCTTTATCATAACTATGGCTACACCTTC. It yields the protein CASSPLDRGLYHNYGYTF.

The chain couples TRBV9 to TRBJ1-5; D gene ambiguous. Trimming removed 3 bases from V and 3 bases from J, with 13 bases in between. Germline assignment: CDR1 SGDLS and CDR2 YYNGEE. The CDR3 has 15 amino acids. The CDR3 DNA reads as TGTGCCAGCAGCGGCGCGGGTTTCATCAATCAGCCCCAGCATTTT. Encoded protein: CASSGAGFINQPQHF.

V and J are TRBV5-5 and TRBJ2-1; 14 bases fit TRBD2. Looked up from germline, CDR1 is SGHKS and CDR2 is YYEKEE (reference sequence). The length of the CDR3 is 19 residues. Germline trimming cut 4 bases from V and 0 bases from J; bases unmatched to any gene: 9. CDR3 nucleotide sequence: TGTGCCAGCAGCATCACCGGGACTAGCGGGGGTAGCTCCTACAATGAGCAGTTCTTC. Its translation is CASSITGTSGGSSYNEQFF.

J is TRBJ1-1 and V is TRBV4-2, with 7 bases matching TRBD1. With 0 bases clipped from V and 1 base from J, the junction kept 11 bases outside the gene matches. The CDR3 has 18 residues. Germline V gene lookup returns CDR1 LGHNA and CDR2 YNFKEQ. CDR3 sequence: CASSQDLSRGWGNTEAFF. The CDR3 DNA is TGTGCCAGCAGCCAAGATTTGAGCAGGGGGTGGGGGAACACTGAAGCTTTCTTT.

J is TRBJ2-3 and V is TRBV19; 12 bases are a match to TRBD2. The V gene's germline CDR1 is LNHDA and CDR2 SQIVND (reference sequence). This CDR3 is built from 13 residues. Unmatched junction bases numbered 0, after V lost 7 bases and J lost 4 bases. DNA for the CDR3: TGTGCCAGTACTAGCGGGGGGGCAGATACGCAGTATTTT. Amino acids: CASTSGGADTQYF.

Here the CDR3 reads CAREARDRGGYTF. The CDR3 DNA reads TGTGCCAGAGAAGCCCGGGACAGAGGTGGCTACACCTTC. V usage is TRBV2 and J usage is TRBJ1-2; TRBD1 matches 7 bases. Germline V lookup: CDR1 SNHLY, CDR2 FYNNEI. This CDR3 contains 13 residues. J gave up 7 bases and V 9 bases, and 11 bases lay outside the gene matches.

The chain employs TRBV6-1 and TRBJ1-5; D perhaps matches TRBD1 (5 bases). This CDR3 region has 14 residues. CDR1 and CDR2 from the germline V gene are MNHNS and SASEGT. The germline V and J ends were trimmed by 1 base and 7 bases, with 11 bases remaining between them. As DNA, the CDR3 is TGTGCCAGCAGTGAAGGGGGCGCGGAACAGCCCCAGCATTTT. It yields the protein CASSEGGAEQPQHF.

V gene TRBV5-1 combines with J gene TRBJ1-4; D gene ambiguous. Germline-derived CDR1 and CDR2 are SGHRS and YFSETQ. With 0 bases removed from V and 1 base from J, the gap between germline ends came to 4 bases. The CDR3 has 14 residues. The CDR3 DNA follows: TGCGCCAGCAGCTTGGCCAGAACTAATGAAAAACTGTTTTTT. Its translation: CASSLARTNEKLFF.

The chain has TRBV7-9 and TRBJ2-7; 7 bases match TRBD1. Losses at the gene ends were 1 base for V and 6 bases for J; bases not matched to a gene: 3. Looked up from germline, CDR1 is SEHNR and CDR2 is FQNEAQ (reference sequence). This CDR3 comprises 13 residues. The CDR3 protein is CASSLDRGAEQYF. The CDR3 DNA follows: TGTGCCAGCAGCTTAGACAGGGGAGCCGAGCAGTACTTC.